This T cell receptor (beta chain) was sequenced in a study of early T cells in non-severe SARS-CoV-2 infection. Study information: Sequencing of unsorted whole blood was done on bulk RNA, leaving chains unpaired.

V was pared by 6 bases and J by 5 bases, with 4 bases of the junction left unmatched. The CDR3 totals 13 residues. Germline CDR1 is WSHSY and CDR2 is SAAADI. This clonotype was observed at least ten times. TCRdb re-derived calls from the 5' RACE reads in MiXCR, one entry per CDR3 protein. The sample carries roughly 35,000 distinct CDR3 sequences, 5.8% recorded once. The chain employs TRBV10-2 and TRBJ2-5; 9 positions match TRBD1. The specimen sequenced was whole blood. This sequence originates from an adult who was a healthcare worker with PCR-confirmed SARS-CoV-2 infection or an uninfected control (not recorded which). This chain's CDR3 is CASRAGQGETQYF. In nucleotides, the CDR3 is TGCGCCAGCAGAGCGGGACAGGGTGAGACCCAGTACTTC.